The sequence of this T cell receptor beta chain was determined in a study of T cell responses to AZD1222 COVID-19 vaccine (dated by TCRdb to the early 2020s). About the study as a whole: AZD1222 recipients given second doses at about 4 weeks or at about 12 weeks were pooled, since spike-specific TCR depth and breadth were not found to differ between the two schedules. Trial participants were enrolled into age subgroups of 18-55, 56-69 and 70-plus years, which contained about 150, 28 and 57 TCR-sequenced participants, respectively. TCR sequencing covered more than 230 trial participants: approximately 200 given two doses of AZD1222 and 26 given two doses of MenACWY control vaccine.

The CDR3 regions of human TCRbeta chains were analyzed by immunosequencing. Per the authors' processing: Repertoire TCRs were checked for matches against a reference library of SARS-CoV-2-specific TCRs that had been generated using the MIRA antigen-specificity platform. Breadth meant the fraction of unique TCRs that were SARS-CoV-2-associated, whereas depth meant the fraction of total T cells that were SARS-CoV-2-associated. Using the MIRA data, each spike-specific TCR was assigned both to the spike region to which the TCR was reactive and to a CD4 or CD8 class. Log10-transformed breadth and depth values were compared by one-way ANOVA with Sidak's multiple comparisons tests. TCRdb stores this immuneACCESS table with in-frame sequences only. Part of the clones is absent; in the studies checked, under half of the shortfall reflects unresolved V genes, and no reason is known for the rest. V, J and clone size are those of that table, while D and trimming were read from the DNA. The sample table holds 130,000 to 150,000 clones, of which 90% were seen once. In total, the top ten clones hold around 3.6% of the sample.

The time point label for this specimen denotes: baseline before first vaccination. The vaccinee samples were drawn from two UK trials, COV001 and COV002, one of which was a single-blind randomized controlled phase 2/3 trial testing AZD1222 (ChAdOx1 nCoV-19) in healthy adults. For TCRbeta chain sequencing, PBMC samples from trial participants were taken at day 0 and at day 28 after the second dose. Note on this clone: Its antigen remains undetermined. The input lacks base qualities; no much larger clone sits a single base away.

Points the paper makes about the study in general: The 56-69-year group was small, and its depth increase did not reach significance, likely because of low power. Because no day 14 peak-response samples were available, repertoires were characterized only after the peak T cell response. The vaccine-associated CD4 TCRs covered the entire spike protein, and the dominant responses fell in regions 160-218 and 743-854. After two AZD1222 doses, spike-specific TCR breadth and depth were significantly higher than at day 0 and than in MenACWY recipients. Most participants were white British and females outnumbered males, and the authors suggested that clonal diversity may have been underestimated. Epitopes outside the regions mutated in the B.1.351 and B.1.1.7 variants were reportedly recognized by nearly half of the unique spike-specific TCRs. Only a handful of AZD1222 recipients were SARS-CoV-2 seropositive at baseline, limiting conclusions about previously exposed vaccinees.

V was cut back by 2 bases and J by 2 bases, leaving a gap of 13 bases between them. The CDR3, from cysteine to phenylalanine, totals 16 residues. Only the CDR3 region is kept as DNA, spanning 48 bases read in frame from base 1. Looking up the germline V gene yields CDR1 MNHEY and CDR2 SVGAGI. The receptor comes from an adult in good health. The material was peripheral blood, obtained on day 0 of AZD1222 vaccination. Rearrangement joined TRBV6-5 to TRBJ1-3, with a tentative D gene TRBD1 over 5 matching bases. The CDR3 region has the sequence CASSYVRDPAGNTIYF. The sequenced DNA is TGTGCCAGCAGTTACGTCAGGGACCCCGCTGGAAACACCATATATTTT.